This record concerns one TCR beta chain sequence. This sample is part of a study of shared clonotypes between healthy human individuals. Per germline, CDR1 SGDLS and CDR2 YYNGEE. This CDR3 has 15 amino acids. Trimming cost V 0 bases and J 7 bases; bases outside gene matches: 9. For every subset, genomic DNA was evenly distributed across several immunoSEQ plates. Under the authors' procedure: Filtering was not the same, since immunoSEQ gave junction-only sequences without quality scores. Profiling relied on immunoSEQ multiplex PCR, and the TCRdb table lists in-frame clones only, not all of them. V and J calls and clone size follow that table, whereas D and trimming were derived from the DNA. The sample holds around 530,000 clones; around 81% are singletons and the top ten take around 12%. Healthy and HIV-negative, the adult donors had no recent acute infections or vaccinations.

This clonotype was sampled from a woman in her 40s in good health. Some clones in this sample may be carry-over from other donors' samples. The sequenced sample was PBMCs. The V and J genes are TRBV9 and TRBJ1-1; 7 nucleotides line up with TRBD1. This CDR3 reads CASSVGTGTNLEAFF. CDR3 in DNA: TGTGCCAGCAGCGTAGGGACAGGAACCAACCTTGAAGCTTTCTTT.